Described below is a single TCR beta chain sequence and its context. This clone came up a few times. Its specific antigen is unknown. No base quality information exists; no much larger clone differs at one position. These data belong to a study of blood T cell repertoires in COVID-19 (TCRdb year 2020). The study in broad terms: Samples covering the acute and convalescent phases of COVID-19 were provided by collaborators in the United States, Italy and Spain. The material from the prospective study consisted of cDNA or gDNA derived from T cells, B-cell-depleted T cells, or PBMCs. Subjects who had been exposed to COVID-19, were actively infected with it, or had recovered from it provided the deeply sampled blood TCRbeta repertoires that made up the dataset. The repertoires were released in a freely available public database intended as a resource for research on the immune response to SARS-CoV-2. The samples were drawn from two sources: the first 160 participants of the ongoing ImmuneRACE study, and 1,000 to 1,500 subjects contributed by 6 global collaborators. Sample metadata almost always included a de-identified subject ID, COVID-19 status, age in years and sex. Where available, HLA class I and class II types were taken from metadata supplied by the sample provider and were not determined by assay-based typing.

TCRbeta CDR3 regions were amplified from genomic DNA by means of the immunoSEQ Assay, a bias-controlled multiplex PCR. The source study handled its data this way. Nucleated cell counts per sample were estimated from amplification of reference gene primers within the assay. Sequence reads were collapsed and filtered to measure the absolute abundance of every unique TCRbeta CDR3 rearrangement. For each sample, productive Simpson clonality was calculated as the square root of Simpson's diversity index over productive rearrangements. TCRdb mirrors the immuneACCESS table, restricted to in-frame sequences. Some clones are absent from its copies; in checked studies, under half trace to an unresolved V gene, and the reason for the others is unknown. That table supplies the V and J calls and clone size; D and trimming were determined from the DNA. Counted in this sample were about 480,000 clones; roughly 88% of them appeared once. The ten largest clones take up around 13% of the sample.

General study outcomes and caveats: Clinical and demographic metadata were provided uncurated, with the amount varying by source and participant.

V is shortened by 6 bases, J by 5 bases, and the region joining them spans 15 bases. The CDR3 holds 15 amino acids from the cysteine to the phenylalanine. The retained sequence is limited to the CDR3, 45 bases, with the frame set at the first base. Taken from the germline V gene, the CDR1 and CDR2 loops are SGHRS and YFSETQ. At one collaborating source in Seattle, patients were enrolled during active infection and were followed longitudinally through the course of disease. Collaborating institutions collected whole blood in K2EDTA tubes following their own protocols. For TCRbeta analysis, collaborators shipped samples in one of three forms: frozen whole blood, isolated PBMCs, or DNA extracted from either of those sample types.

The sequencing input was peripheral blood. The receptor was derived from a woman aged 50 to 60 with COVID-19, enrolled during active disease. The chain uses TRBV5-1 and TRBJ1-6; the D gene is possibly TRBD1, with 6 bases matching. The encoded CDR3 is CASTPQGSHNSPLHF. The DNA sequence is TGCGCCAGCACCCCACAGGGTTCCCATAATTCACCCCTCCACTTT.